The entry below describes one T cell receptor (beta chain). The antigen is not known. The record originates from a study of shared clonotypes between healthy human individuals. Execution of the assay was at deep level. Profiling relied on immunoSEQ multiplex PCR, and the TCRdb table lists in-frame clones only, not all of them. Among millions of clones, 90% to 95% were seen once, and the ten largest hold around 0.15%. The study's findings and limits: What limited the represented genetic and exposure-history diversity was the small number of donors. Large depth notwithstanding, sorted-subset sequencing proved incomplete by rarefaction. Naive CD4 clonotypes overlapped across a handful of donors at approximately 5%.

Sequencing was performed on naive CD4+ T cells sorted from blood. Stated subset: CD45RA+ positively selected. The receptor comes from a man between 18 and 35 years old in good health.

CDR3 nucleotides: TGTGCCAGCTCACCACAGACAGGGAGGTCCGGGGAGCTGTTTTTT. Amino acids: CASSPQTGRSGELFF. The chain recombines TRBV18 with TRBJ2-2; a possible D gene is TRBD1 (7 bases). V lost 1 base and J lost 6, with 12 bases in between. The CDR3 has 15 amino acids. From germline, CDR1 is KGHSH and CDR2 LQKENI.